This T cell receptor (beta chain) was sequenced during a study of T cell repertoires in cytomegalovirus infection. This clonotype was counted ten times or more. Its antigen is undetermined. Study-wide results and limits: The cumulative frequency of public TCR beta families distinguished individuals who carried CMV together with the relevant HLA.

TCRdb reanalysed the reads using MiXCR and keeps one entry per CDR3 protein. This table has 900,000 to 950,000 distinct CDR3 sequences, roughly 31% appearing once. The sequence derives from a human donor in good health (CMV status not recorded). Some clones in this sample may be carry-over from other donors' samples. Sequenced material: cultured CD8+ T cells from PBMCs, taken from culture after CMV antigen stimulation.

CDR3 coding DNA: TGTGCCAGCAGCTACAGGGGAGGTACTGAAGCTTTCTTT. It codes for CASSYRGGTEAFF. The J gene is TRBJ1-1, the V gene TRBV6-2 or TRBV6-3, with TRBD1 identical over 7 bases. Trimming removed 6 bases from V and 5 bases from J; junction bases left unmatched: 6. Germline CDR1 MNHEY, CDR2 SVGEGT. The CDR3 is 13 residues long.